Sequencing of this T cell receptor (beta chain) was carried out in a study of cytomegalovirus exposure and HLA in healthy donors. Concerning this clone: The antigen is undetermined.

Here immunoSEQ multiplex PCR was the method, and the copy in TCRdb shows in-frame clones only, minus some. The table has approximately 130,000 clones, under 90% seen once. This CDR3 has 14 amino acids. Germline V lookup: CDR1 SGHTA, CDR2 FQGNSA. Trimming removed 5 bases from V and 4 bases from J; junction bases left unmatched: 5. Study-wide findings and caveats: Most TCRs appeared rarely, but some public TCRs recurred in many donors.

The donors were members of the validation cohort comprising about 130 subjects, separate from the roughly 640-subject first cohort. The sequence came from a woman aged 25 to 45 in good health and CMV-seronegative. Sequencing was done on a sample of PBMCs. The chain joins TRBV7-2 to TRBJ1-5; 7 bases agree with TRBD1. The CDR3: CASSLTGANQPQHF. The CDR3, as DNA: TGTGCCAGCAGCCTTACAGGGGCAAATCAGCCCCAGCATTTT.